This T cell receptor (beta chain) was retrieved from a study of cytomegalovirus exposure and HLA in healthy donors. Donors had nominal health at sampling but likely had unrecorded immune exposures. Concerning this clone: Its matching antigen is unknown.

The CDR3 totals 12 residues. Germline V gene lookup returns CDR1 MNHNS and CDR2 SASEGT. V lost 1 base, J lost 7 bases, and 7 bases lay in between. Overall study findings and caveats: Confirmation was obtained in vitro that a few CMV-associated chains are specific for CMV antigens. While the bulk of TCR sequences proved rare, some public TCRs turned up in many donors. Available immune exposure information covered CMV serostatus only.

PCR employed 60 Vbeta and 13 Jbeta primers. Clones were sequenced by immunoSEQ multiplex PCR, and TCRdb holds only the in-frame ones, with some missing. The table includes approximately 150,000 clones, approximately 80% detected once. The sequenced sample consisted of PBMCs. The TCR comes from a man aged 40-55 years in good health and CMV-seronegative. V is TRBV6-1 and J is TRBJ2-5; TRBD2 is a possible D gene (5 bases). The CDR3 protein is CASSEGGGTQYF. CDR3 DNA sequence: TGTGCCAGCAGTGAAGGCGGAGGGACCCAGTACTTC.